This TCR beta chain comes out of a study of T-cell reconstitution after alpha-beta-depleted transplantation in children. Trimming left V 3 bases short and J 4 bases short, with 15 bases between. The CDR3 loop spans 15 amino acids. CDR1 MNHEY and CDR2 SMNVEV come from the germline V gene (reference sequence). Unique molecular identifiers were incorporated when the TCRbeta library was constructed. TCRdb analysed the PCR reads with MiXCR anew, one entry per CDR3 protein. The sample lists some 500,000 distinct CDR3 sequences; about 33% were seen once. The TCR comes from a human donor who donated a stem cell graft to a child with aplastic anemia. The genes are TRBV27 and TRBJ2-5; a possible D gene is TRBD2 (5 bases). The material sequenced was PBMCs from the stem cell graft donor, taken from the stem cell graft. The CDR3 sequence is CASSLSTVRGETQYF. CDR3 in DNA: TGTGCCAGCAGTTTGTCGACTGTTCGGGGAGAGACCCAGTACTTC.